This TCR beta chain was profiled in a study of response to subunit inactivated influenza vaccine. Study-wide results and limits: Authors suggested each seasonal influenza vaccination recruits few new T cells.

TCRdb reprocessed the RT-PCR reads with MiXCR, giving one entry per CDR3 protein. The sample shows 450,000 to 500,000 distinct CDR3 sequences, 9.5% to 13% of them seen only once. Germline V gene sequence: CDR1 SGHRS, CDR2 YFSETQ. CDR3 length equals 12 residues. V lost 2 bases and J 1 base, leaving 3 bases between the germline ends. This clonotype was counted many times. Its target is unknown. The V call is TRBV5-1, the J call TRBJ2-5; no clear D. This TCR was recovered from a man in his forties or fifties who received an inactivated influenza vaccine. This specimen consisted of PBMCs from blood, obtained roughly 47 days after vaccination. The CDR3 sequence: CASSLSQETQYF. CDR3 DNA sequence: TGCGCCAGCAGCTTATCCCAAGAGACCCAGTACTTC.